The sequence of this T cell receptor (beta chain) was determined in a study of blood T cell repertoires in COVID-19. As for the study in general: Researchers got acute and convalescent COVID-19 samples from the United States, Italy and Spain. The cDNA or gDNA used as material had been derived from T cells, B-cell-depleted T cells, or PBMCs.

Adults between roughly 18 and 89 years of age took part from 24 US areas. Recovered status in Cohort 3 required two negative PCRs, clearance, or symptom resolution. The protocol was immunoSEQ multiplex PCR, while the TCRdb copy is restricted to in-frame clones and leaves out a portion. The sample has 280,000 or so clones, 85% seen once. V was pared by 6 bases and J by 4 bases, with 7 bases of the junction left unmatched. CDR3 length: 14 amino acids. The V gene's germline CDR1 is MGHDK and CDR2 SYGVNS. J is TRBJ2-3 and V is TRBV25-1; TRBD2 matches at 7 bases. The sequenced material came from PBMCs or T cells enriched from blood (not recorded which). The receptor was derived from a woman aged 45 to 65 who had recovered from COVID-19. CDR3 coding DNA: TGTGCCAGCAGGGGACGACTAGCATCAGATACGCAGTATTTT. This gives the protein CASRGRLASDTQYF.